This T cell receptor beta chain was found in a study of blood T cell repertoires in COVID-19. Study overall: T cells, B-cell-depleted T cells, or PBMCs provided the cDNA or gDNA that served as material.

Authors' analysis steps: Quantification of nucleated cells was approximated via reference gene primer amplification. Data came from immunoSEQ multiplex PCR; TCRdb stores just in-frame clones and leaves some out. V, J and clone size derive from that table, while D and trimming were established from the DNA sequence. The sample consists of some 270,000 clones, 80% to 90% of them appearing once. The CDR3 sequence is 16 residues long. V dropped 4 bases and J dropped 6; count of bases not matched to a gene: 12. From germline, CDR1 is SGDLS and CDR2 YYNGEE. The sample was peripheral blood. The chain uses TRBV9 and TRBJ2-3; 9 bases are a match to TRBD1. This receptor was taken from a woman aged 70-85 years with acute or convalescent COVID-19. The chain's CDR3 is CASSPSLGQGFDTQYF. Here the CDR3 DNA reads TGTGCCAGCAGCCCTTCCCTGGGACAGGGATTTGATACGCAGTATTTT.